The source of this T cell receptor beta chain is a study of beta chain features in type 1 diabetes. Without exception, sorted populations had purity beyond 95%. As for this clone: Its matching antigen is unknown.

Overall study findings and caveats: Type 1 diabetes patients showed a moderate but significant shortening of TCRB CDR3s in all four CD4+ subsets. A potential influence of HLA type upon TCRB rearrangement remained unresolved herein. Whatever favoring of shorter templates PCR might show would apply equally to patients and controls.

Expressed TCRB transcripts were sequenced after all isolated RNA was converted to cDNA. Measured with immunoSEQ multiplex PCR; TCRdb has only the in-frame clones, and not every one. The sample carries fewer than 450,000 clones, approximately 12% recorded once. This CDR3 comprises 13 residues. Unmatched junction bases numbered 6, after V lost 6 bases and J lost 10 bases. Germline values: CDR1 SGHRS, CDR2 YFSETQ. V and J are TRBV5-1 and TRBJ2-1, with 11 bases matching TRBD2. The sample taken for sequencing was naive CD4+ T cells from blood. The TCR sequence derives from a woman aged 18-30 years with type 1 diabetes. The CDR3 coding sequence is TGCGCCAGCATGGGGCTAGCGGGGGGCGAGCAGTTCTTC. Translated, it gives CASMGLAGGEQFF. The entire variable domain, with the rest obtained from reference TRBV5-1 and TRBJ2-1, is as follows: KAGVTQTPRYLIKTRGQQVTLSCSPISGHRSVSWYQQTPGQGLQFLFEYFSETQRNKGNFPGRFSGRQFSNSRSEMNVSTLELGDSALYLCASMGLAGGEQFFGPGTRLTVL.